The 7 T cell receptor beta chains below were found in one sample sequenced in a study of blood T cell repertoires in COVID-19. The protocol was immunoSEQ multiplex PCR, while the TCRdb copy is restricted to in-frame clones and leaves out a portion. The data show fewer than 500,000 clones, about nine tenths seen once. The sample consisted of peripheral blood. The receptors derive from a woman aged 30 to 39 with active or convalescent COVID-19.

The chain combines TRBV6-6 with TRBJ1-5, with TRBD1 as a possible D gene (5 bases). The V end was cut by 2 bases, the J end by 2 bases, with 7 bases between. The length of the CDR3 is 14 residues. The germline V gene encodes CDR1 MNHNY and CDR2 SVGAGI (reference sequence). The chain's CDR3 is CASSYTGRNQPQHF. The DNA of the CDR3 is TGTGCCAGCAGTTACACAGGTCGCAATCAGCCCCAGCATTTT.

The chain employs TRBV25-1 and TRBJ2-5, with TRBD1 identical over 7 bases. CDR1 and CDR2 from the germline V gene are MGHDK and SYGVNS. V was clipped by 4 bases and J by 3 bases; unmatched bases: 5. The CDR3 sequence is 14 residues long. As DNA, the CDR3 is TGTGCCAGCAGTGTCGGCAGGGGGAAAGAGACCCAGTACTTC. It specifies CASSVGRGKETQYF.

The rearrangement links TRBV30 to TRBJ2-7, with D tentatively TRBD2 (5 bases). This CDR3 has 15 residues. The germline gives CDR1 GTSNPN, CDR2 SVGIG (reference sequence). V was trimmed by 4 bases and J by 3 bases, leaving 19 bases between them. The DNA for the CDR3 is TGTGCCTGGACCCATGCGTCACGGGGAGTCTACGAGCAGTACTTC. This translates into CAWTHASRGVYEQYF.

The chain uses TRBV5-1 and TRBJ2-7; D is unresolved. Trimming pared 4 bases from V and 7 bases from J, leaving 12 bases between. The CDR3 is 12 residues long. Germline V lookup: CDR1 SGHRS, CDR2 YFSETQ. In DNA, the CDR3 is TGCGCCAGCAGCGTTGGCAATTGGGAGCAGTACTTC. Translating gives CASSVGNWEQYF.

The rearrangement links TRBV5-4 to TRBJ2-3, with TRBD2 matching over 9 bases. Germline V gene sequence: CDR1 SGHNT, CDR2 YYREEE (reference sequence). Trimming removed 2 bases from V and 2 bases from J; junction bases left unmatched: 3. The CDR3 length is 15 residues. CDR3 in amino acids: CASSLASGDTDTQYF. CDR3 coding DNA: TGTGCCAGCAGCTTAGCTAGCGGGGACACAGATACGCAGTATTTT.

The rearrangement joins TRBV11-1 to TRBJ2-1; 10 nucleotides agree with TRBD2. In germline, CDR1 is SGHAT, CDR2 FQDESV (reference sequence). The junction had 6 bases not matched to a gene; V was cut back by 5 bases and J by 5 bases. This CDR3 comprises 15 residues. The CDR3 loop is CASSRTSGGHNEQFF. The CDR3 nucleotides read TGTGCCAGCAGCCGGACTAGCGGAGGCCACAATGAGCAGTTCTTC. Full variable domain (missing parts from reference TRBV11-1 and TRBJ2-1): EAEVAQSPRYKITEKSQAVAFWCDPISGHATLYWYRQILGQGPELLVQFQDESVVDDSQLPKDRFSAERLKGVDSTLKIQPAELGDSAMYLCASSRTSGGHNEQFFGPGTRLTVL.

The V call is TRBV2, the J call TRBJ2-1; TRBD2 aligns across 10 bases. Germline CDR1 SNHLY, CDR2 FYNNEI. Germline trimming cut 5 bases from V and 4 bases from J; bases unmatched to any gene: 5. The CDR3 has 15 residues. CDR3 sequence: CASSTAGGLYNEQFF. The CDR3 bases are TGTGCCAGCAGTACAGCGGGGGGGTTGTACAATGAGCAGTTCTTC. Complete variable domain (other parts from reference TRBV2 and TRBJ2-1): EPEVTQTPSHQVTQMGQEVILRCVPISNHLYFYWYRQILGQKVEFLVSFYNNEISEKSEIFDDQFSVERPDGSNFTLKIRSTKLEDSAMYFCASSTAGGLYNEQFFGPGTRLTVL.